This entry is about one T cell receptor (beta chain). No antigen is known for it. No quality values exist for individual bases; no much larger clone is one base distant. This entry comes from a study of shared clonotypes between healthy human individuals (TCRdb year 2020). Study-level background: The cohort included three men and a couple of women between 18 and 49 years of age. For each donor, three plates each were used for CD4 naive and CD4 memory, two plates were used for CD8 naive, and one plate was used for CD8 memory. The study deeply sequenced blood TCR repertoires of about five healthy adults to estimate repertoire size and the extent of clonotype sharing between individuals. Different laboratories and diverse techniques were used to prepare libraries and sequence TCR repertoires, to increase sequencing depth and limit assay-specific biases. Between about 0.8 and 9 billion PBMCs per donor were obtained by leukapheresis.

The paper as a whole reports these results and caveats: Compared with non-shared clonotypes, clonotypes shared by all four sorted-subset donors had higher generation probabilities. Sampling was limited to blood, and TCR repertoires in tissue likely differ from TCR repertoires in blood. Even with the large sequencing depth, rarefaction of the sorted-subset datasets indicated that sequencing was incomplete. Estimated clonotype richness was generally larger for naive than for memory subsets. About 5% of naive CD4, around 4% of naive CD8, approximately 2.2% of memory CD4, and approximately 0.4% of memory CD8 clonotypes were shared across a few donors. The small number of donors limited the genetic and exposure-history diversity represented. Based on pairwise subsampling, the degree of clonotype sharing among donors was expected to be affected by sequencing depth.

TCR CDR3 regions were amplified from genomic DNA by multiplex PCR using the deep immunoSEQ assay. Extracted genomic DNA from each cell subset was spread evenly across all wells of several immunoSEQ 96-well plates, with each plate serving as a replicate. For sorted subsets, roughly 200 ng genomic DNA, equal to tens of thousands of T cell genomes, was loaded into each replicate PCR. Purified libraries were measured with a Qubit 3.0 fluorometer, size-checked on a Bioanalyzer 2100, and measured again with the KAPA Library Quantification kit. Every immunoSEQ 96-well plate was sequenced on a dedicated single-read 150-cycle Illumina NextSeq 550 flow cell. The study's own analysis went as follows. Because the immunoSEQ output included only junctional sequences and no quality scores, the filtering could not be the same as the filtering used for full-length reads. Sequences were annotated with PyIR, a Python wrapper for IgBLAST v1.9, and V/J genes and CDR3 were assigned using IMGT germline references. Any read was removed if the V/J assignment was weak (E-value above 1e-6), the CDR3 was missing, or the read contained stop codons, out-of-frame junctions, or ambiguous translated residues. V3J clonotypes were defined by identical inferred V gene, J gene, and CDR3 amino acid sequence. To compute the percentage overlap between repertoires, the number of shared unique clonotypes was divided by the size of the smaller repertoire. Richness of each repertoire was evaluated using RTK rarefaction, the Chao1 estimator, and Recon v2.1 estimates of unobserved clonotypes. Generation probabilities were computed with OLGA for all TCRbeta clonotypes obtained by the gDNA method from several donors. TCRdb provides this immuneACCESS table in a form limited to in-frame rearrangements. Some clones are lacking; in checked studies, under half of them reflect an unresolved V gene, and why the rest are absent is not known. V, J and clone size were drawn from that table, and D and trimming were deduced from the DNA. Across this sample there are over 850,000 clones, with 75% to 80% seen only once. The ten biggest clones cover approximately 0.5% of the sample.

Healthy HIV-negative adults with no recently reported acute infections or vaccinations were included as donors. Every donor was a Caucasian adult living in Nashville, Tennessee, USA. CD4+ T cells were enriched by magnetic negative selection, after which naive cells were positively selected on CD45RA and the negative fraction was taken as the memory subset. After blood collection by leukapheresis, PBMCs were isolated using Ficoll-Histopaque density gradient centrifugation and then cryopreserved in the vapor phase of liquid nitrogen. Purity and quantity of every magnetically sorted T cell population were checked by analytical flow cytometry. From each sorted fraction, genomic DNA was isolated and quantified by UV absorbance on a Nanodrop 2000c. This clonotype was sampled from a man between 18 and 35 years old in good health. Some clones in this sample may be carry-over from other donors' samples. Sequenced material: memory CD4+ T cells from PBMCs. The cell subset or site label corresponds to: CD45RA-negative fraction.

The nucleotide sequence reads as follows: TGTGCCAGCAGCTTAGGCCTGTCTACCCAGTACTTC. Its product reads: CASSLGLSTQYF. The rearrangement combines TRBV13 with TRBJ2-5; no D gene call is confident. V was cut back by 0 bases and J by 8 bases, leaving a gap of 7 bases between them. CDR1 and CDR2 are read off the germline V gene (reference sequence) as PRHDT and FYEKMQ. From cysteine to phenylalanine, the CDR3 is 12 amino acids long. The kept DNA is CDR3 alone, 36 bases in frame from the first base. The CDR3 plus the reference TRBV13 and TRBJ2-5 genes for the other parts give the full variable domain: AAGVIQSPRHLIKEKRETATLKCYPIPRHDTVYWYQQGPGQDPQFLISFYEKMQSDKGSIPDRFSAQQFSDYHSELNMSSLELGDSALYFCASSLGLSTQYFGPGTRLLVL.